This record covers a single T cell receptor (beta chain). The source of the sample is a study of shared clonotypes between healthy human individuals. TCRdb keeps only in-frame clones here, not all; method: immunoSEQ multiplex PCR. This table has more than 2,000,000 clones, over 90% appearing once. CD45RA-negative memory and CD45RA+ naive subsets were split from the CD4+ cells. This CDR3 has 19 residues. Germline V gene data show CDR1 as MDHEN and CDR2 as SYDVKM. V gave up 3 bases and J gave up 2 bases; unmatched junction bases: 11. The gene calls are TRBV28 and TRBJ2-6; 9 bases line up with TRBD2. Sequenced sample: naive CD4+ T cells from PBMCs. Subset of the sample: CD45RA+ positively selected. This TCR was recovered from a man aged 18 to 30 in good health. Some clones in this sample may be carry-over from other donors' samples. This CDR3 reads CASSFGSGRLRPGANVLTF. In nucleotides, the CDR3 is TGTGCCAGCAGTTTTGGTAGCGGGAGATTAAGGCCTGGGGCCAACGTCCTGACTTTC.